Sequencing of this T cell receptor beta chain was carried out in a study of regulatory T cells in long-lasting Graves disease (dated by TCRdb to the early 2020s). For the wider study: Antithyroid drugs had been taken for less than 3 months by newly diagnosed Graves' disease patients. The study was conducted in China and was registered as a clinical trial. A total of around 35 samples underwent TCR sequencing, from some 13 patients with persistent Graves' disease and around 20 patients with newly diagnosed Graves' disease. Persistent Graves' disease patients were compared with newly diagnosed Graves' disease patients by peripheral blood TCR sequencing and RNA sequencing.

What the time point label conveys for this sample: newly diagnosed GD, antithyroid drugs for less than 3 months. RNA was extracted from PBMCs in TRIzol for both TCR sequencing and RNA sequencing. The diagnosis of Graves' disease was made according to American Thyroid Association guidelines. Recruitment of patients was carried out at an endocrinology department in Xi'an, China. Each patient gave 7 to 9.5 milliliters of peripheral blood, collected in an EDTA anticoagulant tube. Ficoll Paque Plus density gradient separation was used to isolate PBMCs, and no further T cell sorting was performed. An Agilent 2100 Bioanalyzer and agarose gel were used to check RNA quality, while a NanoDrop 2000 measured RNA concentration. From cysteine to phenylalanine, the CDR3 is 15 amino acids long. This entry keeps only the CDR3 DNA: 45 bases, framed from base 1. The germline V gene encodes CDR1 LNHDA and CDR2 SQIVND (reference sequence). Here V drops 0 bases and J drops 15 bases, and the junction holds 13 bases not matched to any gene.

Library preparation was by multiplex PCR. These reads were obtained on an Illumina HiSeq 4000. TCR beta libraries were built with iRepertoire HTBI primers and Arm-PCR amplification of CDR3 regions. Gel purification was performed on PCR products prior to sequencing. Concerning the study's data processing: Gene usage analysis of CDR3 amino acid clonotypes relied on the approximately 60 TRBV and 12 to 15 TRBJ segments identified across samples. Filtered high-quality paired reads were merged into contigs using COPE and FqMerger. BLAST was used to align contigs to IMGT TRBV, TRBD and TRBJ reference genes, with CDR3 defined following IMGT. Highly expanded clones were defined as clonotypes with a frequency above 0.1%. Repertoire diversity was measured by Shannon entropy, and V-J evenness by the Gini coefficient. A clonotype found in more than one individual was treated as public. Starting from the raw public reads, TCRdb applied fastp trimming at Q25, assembled clones with MiXCR and retained in-frame beta chains. A single entry per CDR3 protein holds the most common genes and DNA from its merged rows. In this record, the V and J calls reflect TCRdb's handling and not the investigators' own analysis. The sample table records over 350,000 distinct CDR3 sequences; 15% of these occur just once. In total, the top ten clones hold roughly 7.7% of the sample.

What the research found in general, with its limitations: Compared with newly diagnosed patients, patients with persistent Graves' disease had lower TCR Shannon entropy and fewer highly expanded clones, which suggests clonal expansion. Persistent disease showed preferential use of TRBV28, TRBJ1-2 and TRBJ2-5, whereas newly diagnosed disease favored TRBV20-1 and TRBJ2-1. A larger number of public clonotypes was shared among persistent patients (fewer than 3,000) than among newly diagnosed patients (approximately 1,000). The authors noted that the small sample size was a limitation that may lower accuracy. Peripheral blood alone was examined, since thyroid tissue, which constituted the primary lesion, could not be accessed. Sequencing and analysis were restricted to the TCR beta chain.

A note on this clonotype: This clone's antigen is unknown. Base qualities are not recorded, but no much larger clone differs from it by a single base.

The sample was also linked to a second study, of T cells in Graves' hyperthyroidism and ophthalmopathy. As noted in the second study: A patient counted as having stable Graves' hyperthyroidism if no progression to ophthalmopathy occurred over 18 months of follow-up. The hyperthyroidism patients were between 18 and 65 years old and newly diagnosed, with a disease duration of less than 2 months. Any patient with an uncontrolled infection, another autoimmune disease, pregnancy or lactation was excluded. Clinical symptoms, serum thyroxine and TRAb, thyroid ultrasound, and orbital computed tomography formed the basis for the diagnoses. The TCR CDR3 was subjected to a first round of RT-PCR using the HTBI primer set and the Qiagen OneStep RT-PCR kit. Blood samples also contained most of the expanded thyroid clonotypes (frequency above 0.001), which suggests that blood repertoires may reflect thyroid immune responses. A model built on a 13 V-J signature distinguished ophthalmopathy from stable hyperthyroidism, reaching approximately 89% sensitivity and about 81% specificity in cross-validation and 80%/75% in testing. In validation, the model predicted progression to ophthalmopathy a median of 6.5 months before onset, with 65% to 71% sensitivity and 72.22% specificity. To identify distinguishing TCR V-J signatures, a discovery cohort of about 100 patients was used, comprising some 45 with Graves' ophthalmopathy and about 59 with stable Graves' hyperthyroidism. Prospective prediction of ophthalmopathy was tested in an independent validation cohort consisting of 18 to 20 hyperthyroidism patients and 15 to 17 patients who later progressed to ophthalmopathy. For training and testing, the 110 or so patients in the discovery cohort were randomly divided in a 7:3 ratio. In addition, the study compared T-cell repertoires in thyroid tissue and in blood from five to seven Graves' hyperthyroidism patients. Once sampling was done, hyperthyroidism patients were given methimazole at a starting dose of 30 mg daily, whereas ophthalmopathy patients were given high-dose intravenous methylprednisolone. A second multiplex PCR round built the libraries, followed by size selection and purification. Paired-end sequencing of the libraries was performed with 100 bp reads on an Illumina HiSeq2000. SOAPnuke was used to process the raw data, removing reads that contained adapters or uncalled bases, had a mean Phred below 15, or lacked an exact match to the constant primer or identifier. High-quality paired reads were merged using COPE v1.2.5, and each unique nucleotide sequence was defined as a clonotype. Clonotypes were aligned to IMGT TRBV, TRBD and TRBJ reference segments using MiTCR v1.1. Analysis was restricted to V-J combinations with a frequency above 0.0001, which covered roughly 99% of repertoires. A TCS score was defined as the ratio between F50 (clonal expansion) and ExV (chaos), using BLOSUM62-based TCRdist between CDR3 peptides within each V-J. Welch's t-statistics and random forest reduced some 510 V-J features to 13, which were used in a naive Bayes classifier (R e1071). No statistical method was used to set the sample size in advance, and investigators knew the group allocation. According to the paper, TCR Vbeta CDR3 sequencing was carried out on some 140 peripheral blood samples, which came from 40 to 45 ophthalmopathy, around 75 hyperthyroidism and approximately 17 progressor patients.

The source material was peripheral blood mononuclear cells (PBMCs), sampled at new diagnosis, from a patient treated with antithyroid drugs. The rearranged chain carries TRBV19 and TRBJ2-1; TRBD2 matches 8 bases in the middle. The TCR sequence derives from a woman aged 40 to 49 with Graves disease. Donor details come from another sample of the same person, matched by shared clones. The CDR3 region has the sequence CASSIDPRTSLGLFF. The DNA sequence is TGTGCCAGTAGTATAGATCCCAGGACTAGCCTCGGTCTGTTCTTC.